Listed below are T cell receptor beta chains from one sample, sequenced in a study of OX40 agonist ivuxolimab in advanced cancers. Using immunoSEQ multiplex PCR, the repertoire was profiled, and TCRdb retains in-frame clones only, with some absent. The table includes about 51,000 clones, 80% to 85% detected once. The sequenced sample was CD4+ or CD8+ T cells sorted from blood, obtained in a trial of the OX40 agonist ivuxolimab. The source of these receptors is an adult with an advanced solid tumor such as melanoma, head and neck, liver or kidney cancer. CDR3s include the opening cysteine and the closing phenylalanine or tryptophan.

V,J,CDR3
TRBV5-1,TRBJ2-5,CASSGKETQYF
TRBV6-5,TRBJ1-5,CASSIQGAGQPQHF
TRBV5-1,TRBJ1-1,CASSLVPGLSTEAFF
TRBV2,TRBJ1-1,CASSAEGTRGF
TRBV5-1,TRBJ2-1,CASRRDATYNEQFF
TRBV4-2,TRBJ2-5,CASSQERPGGGQETQYF
TRBV18,TRBJ2-7,CASSPGTGREQYF
TRBV7-9,TRBJ2-2,CASSLRGTGELFF
TRBV5-1,TRBJ2-5,CASSLTGTSGETQYF
TRBV5-4,TRBJ1-1,CASSLLSAEAFF
TRBV21-1,TRBJ2-4,CASSKVGRKNIQYF
TRBV6-1,TRBJ1-2,CASSVQGSTYGYTF
TRBV10-2,TRBJ2-5,CASSTRGQETQYF
TRBV11-3,TRBJ2-2,CASSLAASNTGELFF
TRBV6-1,TRBJ1-1,CASSATPGGVTEAFF
TRBV28,TRBJ1-2,CASSAQAGGYTF
TRBV4-1,TRBJ1-2,CASSQEIRGRNSYYGYTF
TRBV19,TRBJ1-4,CASRLDSYEKLFF
TRBV7-9,TRBJ2-1,CASSFSSSYNEQFF
TRBV5-1,TRBJ2-3,CASSLAVAGGSTDTQYF
TRBV6-5,TRBJ2-5,CASSYGGAETQYF
TRBV7-2,TRBJ2-3,CASSFLAGGSDTQYF
TRBV5-1,TRBJ2-5,CASSLVSSGETQYF
TRBV7-2,TRBJ1-5,CASSLGGERSQPQHF
TRBV5-3,TRBJ1-3,CARSPKTGRGPSGNTIYF
TRBV27,TRBJ2-7,CASRSGTGGYEQYF